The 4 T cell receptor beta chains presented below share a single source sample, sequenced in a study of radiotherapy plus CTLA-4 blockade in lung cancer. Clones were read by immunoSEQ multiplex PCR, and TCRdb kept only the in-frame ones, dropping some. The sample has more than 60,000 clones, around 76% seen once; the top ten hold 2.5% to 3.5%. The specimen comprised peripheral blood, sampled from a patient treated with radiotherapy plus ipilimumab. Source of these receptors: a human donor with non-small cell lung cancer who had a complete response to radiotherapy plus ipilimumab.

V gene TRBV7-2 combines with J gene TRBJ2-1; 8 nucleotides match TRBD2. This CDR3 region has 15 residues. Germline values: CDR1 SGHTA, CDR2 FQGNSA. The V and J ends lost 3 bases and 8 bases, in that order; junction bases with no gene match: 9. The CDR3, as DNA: TGTGCCAGCAGCTTGTCGGGGGGGATATGGGATGAGCAGTTCTTC. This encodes CASSLSGGIWDEQFF.

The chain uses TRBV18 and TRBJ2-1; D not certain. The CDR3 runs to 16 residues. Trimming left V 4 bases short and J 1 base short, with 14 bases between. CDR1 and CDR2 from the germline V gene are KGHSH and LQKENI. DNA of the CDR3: TGTGCCAGCTCACAAAGTCTCGGTCTGTCCTACAATGAGCAGTTCTTC. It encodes CASSQSLGLSYNEQFF. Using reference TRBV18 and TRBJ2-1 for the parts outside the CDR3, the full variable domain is NAGVMQNPRHLVRRRGQEARLRCSPMKGHSHVYWYRQLPEEGLKFMVYLQKENIIDESGMPKERFSAEFPKEGPSILRIQQVVRGDSAAYFCASSQSLGLSYNEQFFGPGTRLTVL.

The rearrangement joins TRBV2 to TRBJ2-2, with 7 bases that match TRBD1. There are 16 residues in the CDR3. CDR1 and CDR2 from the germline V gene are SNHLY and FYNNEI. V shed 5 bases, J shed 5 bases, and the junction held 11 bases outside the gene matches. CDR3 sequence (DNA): TGTGCCAGCAGTCTACAGGGGACATTAGGGACCGGGGAGCTGTTTTTT. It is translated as CASSLQGTLGTGELFF.

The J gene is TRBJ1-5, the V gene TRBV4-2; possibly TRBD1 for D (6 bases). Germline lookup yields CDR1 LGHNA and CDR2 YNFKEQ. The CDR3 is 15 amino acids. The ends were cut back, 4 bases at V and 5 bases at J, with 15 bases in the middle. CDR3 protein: CASSPDGGDYQPQHF. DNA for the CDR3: TGTGCCAGCAGCCCCGATGGGGGCGATTATCAGCCCCAGCATTTT.